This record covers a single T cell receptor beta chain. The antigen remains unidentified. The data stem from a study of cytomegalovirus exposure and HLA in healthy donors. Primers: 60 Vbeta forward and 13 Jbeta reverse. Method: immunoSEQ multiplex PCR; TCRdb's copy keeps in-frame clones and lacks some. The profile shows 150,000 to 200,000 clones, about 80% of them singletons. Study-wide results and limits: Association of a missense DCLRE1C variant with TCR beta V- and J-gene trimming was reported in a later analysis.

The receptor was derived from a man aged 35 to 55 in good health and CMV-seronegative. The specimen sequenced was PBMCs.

CDR3 sequence reads: CASSEGARTTKNIQYF. CDR3 nucleotides: TGTGCCAGCAGCGAAGGAGCTAGGACAACCAAAAACATTCAGTACTTC. The chain couples TRBV7-3 to TRBJ2-4; tentatively, D is TRBD1 (5 bases). Trimming took 5 bases from V and 2 from J, leaving 16 bases between them. The CDR3 extends over 16 amino acids. Per the germline V gene, CDR1 is SGHTA and CDR2 is FQGTGA.